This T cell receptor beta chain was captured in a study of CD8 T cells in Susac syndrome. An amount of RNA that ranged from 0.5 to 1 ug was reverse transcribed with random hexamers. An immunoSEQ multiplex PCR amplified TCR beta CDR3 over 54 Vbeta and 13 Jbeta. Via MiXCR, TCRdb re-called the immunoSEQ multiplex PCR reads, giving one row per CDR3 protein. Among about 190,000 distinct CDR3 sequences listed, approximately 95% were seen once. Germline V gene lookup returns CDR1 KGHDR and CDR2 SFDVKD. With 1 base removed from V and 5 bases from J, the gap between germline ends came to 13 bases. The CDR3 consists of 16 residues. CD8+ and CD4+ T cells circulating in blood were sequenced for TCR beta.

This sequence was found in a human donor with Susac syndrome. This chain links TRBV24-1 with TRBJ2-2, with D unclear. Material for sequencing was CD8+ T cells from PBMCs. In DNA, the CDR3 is TGTGCCACCAGTGATTTCTTGGACGGCTTGACCGGGGAGCTGTTTTTT. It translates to CATSDFLDGLTGELFF.